This is a list of T cell receptor beta chains from one sample in a study of regulatory T cells in long-lasting Graves disease. TCRdb redid the calling of the multiplex PCR reads with MiXCR, one entry per CDR3 protein. The sample carries a few hundred thousand distinct CDR3 sequences, over 15% recorded once. This sample was shared with a second study, whose subject was T cells in Graves' hyperthyroidism and ophthalmopathy.

This specimen was peripheral blood mononuclear cells (PBMCs), taken at new diagnosis, from a patient treated with antithyroid drugs. The receptors here all came from a middle-aged man with Graves disease. Both conserved end residues are part of each CDR3. D genes are given only for firm matches. Size values are once, few and many counts, or a class for expanded clones, and some rows have none.

j_call d_call v_call clone_size cdr3_aa cdr3_nt
TRBJ1-6 TRBD1 TRBV6-1 many CASTDGTGRYSPLHF TGTGCCAGCACCGACGGGACAGGGCGCTATTCACCCCTCCACTTT
TRBJ2-5 NA TRBV6-1 many CASRLFSSAPETQYF TGTGCCAGCAGACTTTTCTCTTCCGCACCAGAGACCCAGTACTTC
TRBJ2-3 NA TRBV27 many CATETVTREDTQYF TGTGCCACCGAAACGGTGACGCGGGAAGATACGCAGTATTTT
TRBJ1-6 TRBD1 TRBV6-5 many CASSYSTGDNSPLHF TGTGCCAGCAGTTACTCGACAGGGGATAATTCACCCCTCCACTTT
TRBJ2-7 TRBD1 TRBV27 medium-sized CASSFRQGAAYEQYF TGTGCCAGCAGTTTCCGACAGGGGGCAGCCTACGAGCAGTACTTC
TRBJ1-5 NA TRBV28 few CASSFEAGALDQPQHF TGTGCCAGCAGTTTTGAGGCAGGGGCATTGGACCAGCCCCAGCATTTT
TRBJ1-5 NA TRBV18 many CASSPQAAGSNQPQHF TGTGCCAGCTCACCACAGGCAGCGGGTAGCAATCAGCCCCAGCATTTT
TRBJ1-6 NA TRBV2 many CASSDRGWNSPLHF TGTGCCAGCAGTGACAGAGGGTGGAATTCACCCCTCCACTTT
TRBJ2-5 NA TRBV5-4 NA CASSLFGVQETQYF TGTGCCAGCAGCTTGTTTGGGGTTCAAGAGACCCAGTACTTC
TRBJ1-1 TRBD1 TRBV6-1 NA CASHIGQGALTEAFF TGTGCCAGCCATATAGGGCAGGGGGCTTTGACTGAAGCTTTCTTT
TRBJ1-4 NA TRBV28 many CASSLRQEVEKLFF TGTGCCAGCAGTTTAAGACAGGAGGTTGAAAAACTGTTTTTT
TRBJ1-1 TRBD1 TRBV19 many CASSTPQGARAAFF TGTGCCAGTAGTACTCCCCAGGGGGCGCGGGCCGCTTTCTTT
TRBJ2-2 NA TRBV5-1 few CASSLVLGAAGELFF TGCGCCAGCAGCTTGGTGCTTGGTGCCGCCGGGGAGCTGTTTTTT
TRBJ1-5 TRBD1 TRBV2 many CASRDRVGQPQHF TGTGCCAGCAGGGACAGGGTGGGACAGCCCCAGCATTTT
TRBJ1-4 TRBD1 TRBV24-1 few CATSDIGTGGEKLFF TGTGCCACCAGTGACATTGGGACAGGAGGTGAAAAACTGTTTTTT
TRBJ2-3 NA TRBV27 many CASSFERGHTDTQYF TGTGCCAGCAGTTTCGAGCGGGGACACACAGATACGCAGTATTTT
TRBJ2-5 NA TRBV11-2 NA CASSLASREETQYF TGTGCCAGCAGCTTAGCCTCCAGAGAAGAGACCCAGTACTTC
TRBJ2-7 NA TRBV5-1 NA CASSLAASQGYEQYF TGCGCCAGCAGCTTGGCCGCAAGCCAGGGCTACGAGCAGTACTTC
TRBJ2-5 TRBD1 TRBV29-1 few CSAGTGLKTQYF TGCAGCGCAGGGACAGGGTTAAAGACCCAGTACTTC
TRBJ2-2 NA TRBV6-2/TRBV6-3 few CASSYDRWGVDTGELFF TGTGCCAGCAGTTACGATCGTTGGGGGGTGGACACCGGGGAGCTGTTTTTT
TRBJ1-3 NA TRBV7-8 few CASSLDRIPRGATGNTIYF TGTGCCAGCAGCTTAGACCGAATACCCCGCGGGGCCACTGGAAACACCATATATTTT
TRBJ1-5 TRBD1 TRBV28 NA CASSLFGTGRAQPQHF TGTGCCAGCAGTTTATTTGGGACAGGGAGGGCCCAGCCCCAGCATTTT
TRBJ1-4 NA TRBV2 many CASRDSINTNEKLFF TGTGCCAGCAGGGACAGCATAAATACTAATGAAAAACTGTTTTTT
TRBJ2-3 NA TRBV7-9 few CSTLGAVRTDTQYF TGTTCCACCTTAGGAGCGGTTCGGACAGATACGCAGTATTTT
TRBJ1-2 TRBD1 TRBV20-1 NA CSATDRGYGYTF TGCAGTGCGACCGACAGGGGGTATGGCTACACCTTC
TRBJ2-1 NA TRBV13 many CASSLVGGYYNEQFF TGTGCCAGCAGCTTAGTCGGGGGATATTACAATGAGCAGTTCTTC
TRBJ1-4 TRBD1 TRBV3-1 many CASRAAGTGNEKLFF TGTGCCAGCAGGGCCGCCGGGACAGGGAATGAAAAACTGTTTTTT
TRBJ1-1 TRBD1 TRBV4-2 few CASSQNRGGAYTEAFF TGTGCCAGCAGCCAGAACAGGGGTGGCGCGTATACTGAAGCTTTCTTT
TRBJ2-3 TRBD2 TRBV20-1 many CSAMTSGGTDTQYF TGCAGTGCTATGACTAGCGGGGGCACAGATACGCAGTATTTT
TRBJ2-7 NA TRBV11-1 many CASSGLSYEQYF TGTGCCAGCAGCGGACTCTCCTACGAGCAGTACTTC
TRBJ2-4 NA TRBV12-3/TRBV12-4 many CASSFRAVEVQYF TGTGCCAGCAGTTTTAGGGCAGTAGAGGTTCAGTACTTC
TRBJ2-7 TRBD2 TRBV20-1 NA CSASSAGGWEQYF TGCAGTGCTAGCTCAGCGGGGGGCTGGGAGCAGTACTTC
TRBJ2-5 NA TRBV6-5 many CASSYSFGGETQYF TGTGCCAGCAGTTACTCGTTCGGAGGGGAGACCCAGTACTTC
TRBJ2-5 NA TRBV20-1 many CSARFRALETQYF TGCAGTGCTAGATTCCGGGCCTTGGAGACCCAGTACTTC
TRBJ2-1 NA TRBV6-2/TRBV6-3 NA CASSYVSFAAEQFF TGTGCCAGCAGTTACGTGAGTTTCGCTGCTGAGCAGTTCTTC
TRBJ2-5 NA TRBV2 medium-sized CASSLYQETQYF TGTGCCAGCAGTCTTTACCAAGAGACCCAGTACTTC
TRBJ1-5 NA TRBV18 many CASSTDDATQHF TGTGCCAGCTCAACCGACGACGCGACCCAGCATTTT
TRBJ2-5 TRBD1 TRBV15 few CATSRDRQETQYF TGTGCCACCAGCAGGGACAGGCAAGAGACCCAGTACTTC
TRBJ2-1 TRBD2 TRBV3-1 many CASARAGGQDEQFF TGTGCCAGCGCCCGGGCGGGGGGGCAGGATGAGCAGTTCTTC
TRBJ2-5 NA TRBV4-3 NA CASSIRARGETQYF TGCGCCAGCAGCATCCGGGCCCGGGGAGAGACCCAGTACTTC
TRBJ1-6 NA TRBV2 few CASSPRTVVWHF TGTGCCAGCAGTCCTCGGACCGTGGTTTGGCACTTT
TRBJ2-5 NA TRBV7-8 many CASSLAVRQVQETQYF TGTGCCAGCAGCTTAGCCGTGCGGCAGGTCCAAGAGACCCAGTACTTC
TRBJ1-1 NA TRBV3-1 NA CASRTKGGNTEAFF TGTGCCAGCAGAACGAAGGGGGGGAACACTGAAGCTTTCTTT
TRBJ2-7 NA TRBV28 many CASSDGGSSYEQYF TGTGCCAGCAGTGACGGGGGTAGCTCCTACGAGCAGTACTTC
TRBJ2-3 TRBD2 TRBV7-6 NA CASSLESGGAYTDTQYF TGTGCCAGCAGCTTAGAGAGCGGGGGGGCCTACACAGATACGCAGTATTTT
TRBJ2-7 TRBD1 TRBV28 NA CASSLGGQGARYEQYF TGTGCCAGCAGTTTAGGGGGACAGGGGGCGCGGTACGAGCAGTACTTC
TRBJ2-2 NA TRBV7-9 NA CASSLIGANTGGLFF TGTGCCAGCAGCTTAATCGGAGCGAACACCGGGGGGCTGTTTTTT
TRBJ2-1 TRBD1 TRBV18 many CASSLNLDRGRDEQFF TGTGCCAGCTCACTGAACTTGGACAGGGGGCGGGATGAGCAGTTCTTC
TRBJ2-2 NA TRBV7-2 many CASSLRGGVNTGELFF TGTGCCAGCAGCTTACGTGGCGGGGTAAACACCGGGGAGCTGTTTTTT
TRBJ1-5 NA TRBV6-2/TRBV6-3 many CASSFGRGGNQPQHF TGTGCCAGCAGCTTCGGCAGGGGAGGCAATCAGCCCCAGCATTTT
TRBJ1-4 TRBD1 TRBV11-2 many CASSLRQGLGEKLFF TGTGCCAGCAGCCTTAGACAGGGGCTTGGTGAAAAACTGTTTTTT
TRBJ1-5 NA TRBV20-1 few CSASGGVRVDQPQHF TGCAGTGCTAGTGGGGGGGTGCGGGTTGATCAGCCCCAGCATTTT
TRBJ2-7 NA TRBV7-2 many CASSATRYEQYF TGTGCCAGCAGCGCGACCCGTTACGAGCAGTACTTC
TRBJ2-1 NA TRBV29-1 NA CSVEENQLPGRYNEQFF TGCAGCGTTGAAGAAAACCAACTCCCGGGCCGATACAATGAGCAGTTCTTC